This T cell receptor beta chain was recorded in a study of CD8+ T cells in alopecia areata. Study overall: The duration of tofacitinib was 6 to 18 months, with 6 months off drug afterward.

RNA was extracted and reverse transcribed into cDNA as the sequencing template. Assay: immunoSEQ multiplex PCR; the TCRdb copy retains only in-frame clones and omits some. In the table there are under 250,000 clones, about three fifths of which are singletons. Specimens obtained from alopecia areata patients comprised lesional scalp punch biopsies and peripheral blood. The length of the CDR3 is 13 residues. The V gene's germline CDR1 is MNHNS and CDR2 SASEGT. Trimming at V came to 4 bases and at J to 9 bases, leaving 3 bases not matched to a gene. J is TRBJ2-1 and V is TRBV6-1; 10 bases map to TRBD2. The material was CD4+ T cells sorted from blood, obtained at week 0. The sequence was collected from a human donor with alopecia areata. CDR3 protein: CASSVKRGGEQFF. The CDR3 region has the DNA TGTGCCAGCAGTGTAAAGCGGGGGGGTGAGCAGTTCTTC.